Given below is one T cell receptor (beta chain) in context. This clone was seen a handful of times. This receptor's antigen is unknown. Per-base qualities were not stored, and no clone one base away is much larger. These data come from a study of cytomegalovirus exposure and HLA in healthy donors (dated by TCRdb to 2015 to 2018). Study-level background: According to an earlier analysis of a few hundred of the donors, about 179 million T cells yielded 90 million to 130 million unique TCR beta sequences and roughly 280 Gb of sequence data. Genome-wide SNP genotypes for about 65% of the roughly 700 donors were used in a later genetic analysis, which treated that subset as a discovery cohort. To study patterns of TCR occurrence, a later analysis re-analyzed previously published TCR beta repertoires from around 700 donors and added high-resolution HLA genotyping. Among around 400 genotyped donors of the cohort, an average of around 240,000 unique TCR beta nucleotide sequences were sequenced per donor, around 20% of them non-productive. The number of typed donors differed by locus: 629-630 for A, B, C, DRB1 and DQB1; approximately 520 for DQA1; roughly 600 for DPA1; and 400 to 480 for DPB1. Of the 398 genotyped donors, 65% to 90% fell in the genetic ancestry cluster associated with self-reported Caucasian donors. An early release that covered about 640 HLA-typed donors contained approximately 300 gigabases of sequencing data and tens of millions of unique TCR sequences. Every discovery cohort repertoire had been produced on one sequencing platform. Both class I and class II loci were covered by HLA typing, at four-digit resolution. Rather than using new phenotypic data, the later analysis identified candidate immune exposures from TCR beta sequences and from how often those sequences occurred across donors. Roughly five DR-DQ haplotypes were handled as single units for association and clustering, since linkage in the cohort was strong. The study was designed to test whether signatures of past pathogen exposure could be identified by cataloging public T cell receptors. Donor age, sex, ethnicity and CMV serostatus were compiled alongside the repertoire data. The T cell repertoires of 666 subjects were profiled by immunosequencing and related to cytomegalovirus serostatus. In addition to the first cohort of approximately 650 subjects, a separate validation cohort of about 120 different subjects was used. To predict cytomegalovirus infection status, the study combined high-throughput TCR immunosequencing, statistical association of individual TCRs with disease status, and machine learning. An earlier analysis of several hundred of the donors applied high-throughput TCR beta sequencing to assess whether each TCR beta V gene segment acted as functional or pseudogenic. Overall study results and their limits: For the cohort, immune exposure information was limited to CMV serostatus. Across donors, most TCR sequences were observed very rarely, whereas some public TCRs were present in many individuals. A later analysis found that TCR association rates varied across HLA loci, with DRB1 alleles showing the most associated TCRs and HLA-C alleles the fewest. V-gene and J-gene trimming of TCR beta chains was associated with a missense DCLRE1C variant in a later genetic analysis, and the association was replicated in an independent cohort. Linkage disequilibrium might explain the correlated functional status among segregating V segments, but an unknown experimental factor could not be excluded. In a later analysis, HLA-associated TCR beta chains were found to be more clonally expanded and to have lower generation probabilities than equally common non-associated chains. The classifier was reported to diagnose cytomegalovirus status with high specificity and sensitivity in both the original cohort and the validation cohort. In a later analysis, several top co-occurrence clusters were reported to appear linked to parvovirus B19, influenza, CMV and Epstein-Barr virus. According to a later genetic analysis, donors in an Asian-associated ancestry cluster had fewer N-insertions in productive TCRs than the approximately 650-donor mean. According to a later analysis, most CMV-associated TCR beta chains appeared to be HLA-restricted, and the HLA associations seemed to be driven largely by CMV exposure. A group of highly shared sequence variants was considered likely to be a technical artifact of the sequencing pipeline. Assigning TCR associations to individual alleles was difficult when HLA alleles, especially DR and DQ, strongly co-occurred. A total of 150 to 200 TCR beta chains were listed by the study as associated with cytomegalovirus. Sequencing depth was assumed to be roughly uniform across donors in the presence/absence analyses, though that assumption may not hold. In an earlier analysis of some 500 of the donors, most TCR beta V segments appeared in productive rearrangements about 87% or about 30% of the time, broadly matching IMGT annotations. The earlier analysis of approximately 560 of the donors excluded roughly 16 rarely observed V segments, including chromosome 9 orphons, because counts were too low. Only TCR beta chains were sequenced in this cohort, and the absence of alpha or paired-chain data limited detectable features. A further reported finding was that TCR beta sequences accurately predicted the HLA-A and HLA-B alleles for most subjects in the first cohort. The authors suggested that the approach could potentially be generalized to other disease states and immunological phenotypes. Because HLA typing was unavailable for some donors at each locus, only the typed subset was used in association tests. A few of the identified cytomegalovirus-associated TCR beta chains were confirmed in vitro to be specific for cytomegalovirus antigens. A later analysis associated 15,000 to 20,000 TCR beta sequences with specific HLA alleles at a false discovery rate of 0.05.

In total, 600 or so healthy bone marrow donors made up the cohort. All cohort members were sampled while nominally healthy, although unrecorded immune exposures were likely present. The donor was CMV seronegative and belonged to the group of over 350 seronegative cohort members. Each donor provided a peripheral blood sample, and peripheral blood mononuclear cells were used for TCR beta sequencing. Genomic DNA was extracted from the blood cell samples with the Qiagen DNeasy Blood Extraction Kit. Libraries were made using the immunoSEQ multiplex PCR assay. For the multiplex PCR, a mixture combining 60 forward primers for TCR Vbeta segments and 13 reverse primers for TCR Jbeta segments was used. The CDR3 region of rearranged TCR beta genes was amplified from genomic DNA with a multiplex PCR assay. The amplified TCR beta libraries were sequenced on the Illumina HiSeq System as 87-base-pair reads. In the original analysis: A later analysis tallied 75 million to 85 million unique TCR beta chains across the roughly 610 repertoires, and approximately 12 million of those chains were shared by two or more donors. To remove PCR and sequencing errors, raw reads were error-corrected and collapsed into unique sequences using a nearest-neighbor algorithm that merged closely related sequences. To assign V, D and J gene segments, CDR3 sequences were aligned to IMGT reference sequences. Each retained sequence needed at least a six-nucleotide match to both a V gene segment and a J gene segment. Rearrangements were called productive when the CDR3 lacked stop codons and stayed in frame with V and J; all others were non-productive. CDR3 was defined by IMGT convention, running from the second conserved V-encoded cysteine to the conserved J-encoded phenylalanine. The earlier analysis of 500 to 650 of the donors excluded any sequence lacking an unambiguous match to a single V gene segment. An earlier analysis of fewer than 750 of the donors called V segments functional above 56.7% productive rearrangements and segregating when the between-donor standard deviation exceeded 5%. A statistical classification framework was built for diagnosing cytomegalovirus status from the catalog of TCR beta chain sequences. In a later analysis, V and J genes were assigned by comparing TCR nucleotide sequences against IMGT/GENE-DB human TR gene sequences. Using the TCRdist pipeline, a later analysis assigned CDR3 sequences along with most-parsimonious VDJ recombination scenarios. In a later analysis, each TCR beta chain was defined by its CDR3 amino acid sequence together with its V-gene family, and reads without a unique V-gene family were excluded. A later analysis removed over 500 highly shared, low-generation-probability nucleotide sequences to deal with suspected cross-contamination and a sequencing artifact. In a later analysis, a clonal expansion index was calculated for each public chain from normalized within-repertoire ranks of inferred template counts. A later analysis computed generation probabilities with a VDJ recombination model fitted to out-of-frame rearrangements, and checked the results against IGoR. In a later analysis, TCR-TCR, TCR-HLA and TCR-CMV co-occurrence was scored with hypergeometric tests, and a repertoire-size bias correction was applied to TCR pairs. In a later analysis, false discovery rates were estimated by permuting HLA or CMV assignments 20 times. In a later analysis, co-occurring TCRs were grouped using DBSCAN, with TCRdist sequence similarity added in when clustering inside HLA-allele-positive subsets. Repertoires with fewer than 30,000 or more than 120,000 public chains, plus five repertoires with anomalous nucleotide sharing, were excluded from co-occurrence clustering. TCRdb re-hosts the immuneACCESS table, in-frame sequences only. Its copies lack some clones; in the studies checked, an unresolved V gene accounts for under half of them, and the cause for the rest is not known. D and trimming come from the DNA, and the V and J calls and clone size come from that table. The sample records 120,000 or so clones, 70% to 85% of which are singletons. The ten largest clones represent 3.3% of the sample.

The source material was PBMCs. The sequence was obtained from a woman between 45 and 60 years old in good health and CMV-seronegative.

The DNA sequence is given as TGTGCCTGGAGCGCCGGGACAGACTATGGCTACACCTTC. Translated, this gives CAWSAGTDYGYTF. This receptor chain uses TRBV30 and TRBJ1-2, with TRBD1 matching 7 junction bases. The CDR1 and CDR2 encoded by the germline V gene (reference sequence) are GTSNPN and SVGIG. The CDR3, from cysteine to phenylalanine, totals 13 residues. Left in the record is the CDR3 DNA by itself, 39 bases read in frame from the first base. Germline trimming: 3 bases from V, 3 bases from J; junction bases outside gene matches: 4.